This T cell receptor beta chain was sequenced in a study of cytomegalovirus exposure and HLA in healthy donors. Study observations and caveats: In a later analysis, V- and J-gene trimming of beta chains associated with a DCLRE1C missense variant, replicated independently. While the bulk of TCR sequences proved rare, some public TCRs turned up in many donors. TCR beta chains associated with HLA were, in a later analysis, more clonally expanded than equally common others. In a later analysis, donors in an Asian-associated ancestry cluster reportedly had fewer N-insertions in productive TCRs than the cohort mean.

The CDR3 has 13 amino acids. Germline V gene data show CDR1 as SGHTS and CDR2 as YDEGEE. V was clipped by 1 base and J by 1 base, with 6 bases between them. For this clone: The antigen remains unidentified.

Vbeta (60) and Jbeta (13) primers were used in the PCR. Sequencing was performed with immunoSEQ multiplex PCR; in TCRdb, only in-frame clones are kept and a portion is missing. The table has about 200,000 clones, 82% seen once. The sequenced sample consisted of PBMCs. The receptor was isolated from a woman between 50 and 59 years old in good health and CMV-seropositive. The chain has TRBV5-8 and TRBJ2-7; D is undetermined. DNA for the CDR3: TGTGCCAGCAGCTTGACGGAGTCCTACGAGCAGTACTTC. Protein product: CASSLTESYEQYF. Variable domain in full (rest from reference TRBV5-8 and TRBJ2-7): EAGVTQSPTHLIKTRGQQATLRCSPISGHTSVYWYQQALGLGLQFLLWYDEGEERNRGNFPPRFSGRQFPNYSSELNVNALELEDSALYLCASSLTESYEQYFGPGTRLTVT.